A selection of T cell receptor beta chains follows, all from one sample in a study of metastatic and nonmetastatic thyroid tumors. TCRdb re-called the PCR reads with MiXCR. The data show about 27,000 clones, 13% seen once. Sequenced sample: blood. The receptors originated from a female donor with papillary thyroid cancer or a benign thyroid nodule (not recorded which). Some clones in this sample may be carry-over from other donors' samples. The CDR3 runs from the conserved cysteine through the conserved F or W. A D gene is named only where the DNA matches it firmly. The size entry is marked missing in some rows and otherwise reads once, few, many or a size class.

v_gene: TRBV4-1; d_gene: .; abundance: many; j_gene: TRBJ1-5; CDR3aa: CASSQVKGPRPQHF; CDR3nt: TGCGCCAGCAGCCAAGTCAAGGGGCCAAGGCCCCAGCATTTT
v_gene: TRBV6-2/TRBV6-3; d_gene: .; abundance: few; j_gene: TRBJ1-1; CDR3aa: CAISYSPDLNEAFF; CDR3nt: TGTGCCATCAGTTACTCTCCCGACTTGAATGAAGCTTTCTTT
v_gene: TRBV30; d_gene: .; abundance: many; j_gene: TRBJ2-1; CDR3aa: CAWSVGRSYNEQFF; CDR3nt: TGTGCCTGGAGTGTTGGGCGGAGCTACAATGAGCAGTTCTTC
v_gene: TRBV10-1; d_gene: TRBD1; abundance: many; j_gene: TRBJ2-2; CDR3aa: CASSEQGNTGELFF; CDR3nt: TGCGCCAGCAGTGAACAGGGGAATACCGGGGAGCTGTTTTTT
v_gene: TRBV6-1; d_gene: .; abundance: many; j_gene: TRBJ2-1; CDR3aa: CASRVEEGEQFF; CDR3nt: TGTGCCAGCAGGGTCGAGGAGGGTGAGCAGTTCTTC
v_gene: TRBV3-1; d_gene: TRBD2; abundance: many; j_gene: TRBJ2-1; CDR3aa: CASSQRLAGVQVKNEQFF; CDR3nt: TGTGCCAGCAGCCAACGACTAGCGGGAGTGCAGGTTAAGAATGAGCAGTTCTTC
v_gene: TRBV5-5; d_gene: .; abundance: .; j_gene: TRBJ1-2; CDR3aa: CASSWDGDEANYGYTF; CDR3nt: TGTGCCAGCAGCTGGGACGGAGATGAAGCTAACTATGGCTACACCTTC
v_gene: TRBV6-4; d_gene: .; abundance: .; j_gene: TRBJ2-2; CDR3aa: CASSDFTRGASTGELFF; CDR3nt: TGTGCCAGCAGTGATTTCACTAGAGGGGCTAGCACCGGGGAGCTGTTTTTT
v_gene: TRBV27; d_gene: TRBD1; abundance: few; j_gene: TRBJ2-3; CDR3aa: CASITMDRFITDTQYF; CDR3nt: TGTGCCAGCATCACCATGGACAGGTTCATCACAGATACGCAGTATTTT
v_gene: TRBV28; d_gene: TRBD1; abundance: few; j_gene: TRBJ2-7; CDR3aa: CASSLGAGTGSKEQYF; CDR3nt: TGTGCCAGCAGTTTAGGGGCAGGGACAGGGAGCAAAGAGCAGTACTTC
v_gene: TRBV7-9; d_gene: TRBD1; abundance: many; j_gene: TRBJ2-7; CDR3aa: CASSFSGTGNEQYF; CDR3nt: TGTGCCAGCAGCTTTTCCGGGACAGGGAACGAGCAGTACTTC
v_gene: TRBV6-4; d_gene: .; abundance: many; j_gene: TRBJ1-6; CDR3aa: CASPLCNSPLHF; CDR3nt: TGTGCCAGTCCGCTTTGCAATTCACCCCTCCACTTT
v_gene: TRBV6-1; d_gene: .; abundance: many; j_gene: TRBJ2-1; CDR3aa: CASSPSGEQFF; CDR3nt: TGTGCCAGCAGTCCAAGCGGGGAGCAGTTCTTC
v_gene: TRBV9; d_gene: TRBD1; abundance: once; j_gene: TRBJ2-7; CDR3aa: CASSVEDRAYEQYF; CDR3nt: TGTGCCAGCAGCGTAGAGGACAGGGCCTACGAGCAGTACTTC
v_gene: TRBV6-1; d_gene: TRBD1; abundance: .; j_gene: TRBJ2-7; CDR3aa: CASSQTGQGSQQYF; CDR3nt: TGTGCCAGCAGCCAAACCGGACAGGGCTCACAGCAGTACTTC
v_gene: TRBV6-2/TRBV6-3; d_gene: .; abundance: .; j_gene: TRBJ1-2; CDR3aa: CASMETVTYGYTF; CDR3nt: TGTGCCAGCATGGAGACAGTAACCTATGGCTACACCTTC
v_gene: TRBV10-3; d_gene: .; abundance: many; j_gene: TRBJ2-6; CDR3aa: CAISEQGSGANVLTF; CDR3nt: TGTGCCATCAGTGAGCAGGGCTCTGGGGCCAACGTCCTGACTTTC
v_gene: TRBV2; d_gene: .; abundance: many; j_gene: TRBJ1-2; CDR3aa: CASSEAPGYGYTF; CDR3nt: TGTGCCAGCAGTGAAGCGCCGGGCTATGGCTACACCTTC
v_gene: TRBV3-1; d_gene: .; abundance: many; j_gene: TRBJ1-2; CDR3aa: CASSLKGRWAYGYTF; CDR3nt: TGTGCCAGCAGCCTTAAGGGGCGGTGGGCCTATGGCTACACCTTC
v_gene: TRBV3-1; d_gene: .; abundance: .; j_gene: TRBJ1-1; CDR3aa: CGRSNAREAFF; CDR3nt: TGTGGCAGGAGCAATGCCAGGGAAGCTTTCTTT